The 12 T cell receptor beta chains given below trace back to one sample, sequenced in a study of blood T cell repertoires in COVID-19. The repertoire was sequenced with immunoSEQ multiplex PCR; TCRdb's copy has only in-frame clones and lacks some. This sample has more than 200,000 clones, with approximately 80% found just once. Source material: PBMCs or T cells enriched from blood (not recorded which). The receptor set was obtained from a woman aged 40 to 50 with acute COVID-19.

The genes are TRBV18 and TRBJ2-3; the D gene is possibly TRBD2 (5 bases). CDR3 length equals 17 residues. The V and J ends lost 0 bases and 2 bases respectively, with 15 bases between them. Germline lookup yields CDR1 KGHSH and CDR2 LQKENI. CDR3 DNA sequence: TGTGCCAGCTCACCACCAGGTTGGGAGTTGGACACAGATACGCAGTATTTT. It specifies CASSPPGWELDTDTQYF.

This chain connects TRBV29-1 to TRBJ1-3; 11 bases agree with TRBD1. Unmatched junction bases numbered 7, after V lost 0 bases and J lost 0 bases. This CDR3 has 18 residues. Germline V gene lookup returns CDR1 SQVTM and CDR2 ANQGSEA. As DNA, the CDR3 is TGCAGCGTTGAAGATGGGACAGGGGGTTTAAGCTCTGGAAACACCATATATTTT. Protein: CSVEDGTGGLSSGNTIYF.

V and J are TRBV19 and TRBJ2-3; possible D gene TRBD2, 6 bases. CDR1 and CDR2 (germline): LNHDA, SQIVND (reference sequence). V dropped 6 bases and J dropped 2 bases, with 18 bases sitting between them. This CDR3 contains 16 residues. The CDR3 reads CASSREAGRHTDTQYF. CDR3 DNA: TGTGCCAGTAGCCGCGAAGCGGGCCGCCACACAGATACGCAGTATTTT.

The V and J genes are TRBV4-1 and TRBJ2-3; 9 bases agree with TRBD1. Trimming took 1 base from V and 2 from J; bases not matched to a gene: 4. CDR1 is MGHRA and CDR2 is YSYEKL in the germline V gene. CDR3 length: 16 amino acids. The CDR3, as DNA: TGCGCCAGCAGCCAAGCAGGACAGGGGCCCACAGATACGCAGTATTTT. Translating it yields CASSQAGQGPTDTQYF.

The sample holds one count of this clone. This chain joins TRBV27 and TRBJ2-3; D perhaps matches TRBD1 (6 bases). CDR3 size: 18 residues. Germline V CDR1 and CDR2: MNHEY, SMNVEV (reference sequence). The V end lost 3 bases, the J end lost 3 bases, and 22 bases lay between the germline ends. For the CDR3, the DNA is TGTGCCAGCAGTTTTAATTCCTTCCGGGTGGGGGCGACAGATACGCAGTATTTT. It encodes CASSFNSFRVGATDTQYF.

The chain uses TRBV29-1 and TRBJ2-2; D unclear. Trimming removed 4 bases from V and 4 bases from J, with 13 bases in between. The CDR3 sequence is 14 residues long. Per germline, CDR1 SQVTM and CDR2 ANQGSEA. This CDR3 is CSVVGPGITGELFF. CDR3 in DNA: TGCAGCGTTGTCGGCCCAGGAATCACCGGGGAGCTGTTTTTT.

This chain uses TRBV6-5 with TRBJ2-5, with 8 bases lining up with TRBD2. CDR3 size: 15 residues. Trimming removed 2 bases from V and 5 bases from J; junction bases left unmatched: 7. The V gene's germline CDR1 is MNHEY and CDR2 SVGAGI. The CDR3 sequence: CASSYDWTSWETQYF. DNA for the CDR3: TGTGCCAGCAGTTACGATTGGACTAGCTGGGAGACCCAGTACTTC.

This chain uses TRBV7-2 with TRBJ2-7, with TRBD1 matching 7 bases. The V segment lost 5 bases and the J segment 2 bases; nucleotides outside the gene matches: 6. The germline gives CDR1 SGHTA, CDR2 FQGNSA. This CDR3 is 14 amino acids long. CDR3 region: CASSVPGQTYEQYF. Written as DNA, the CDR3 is TGTGCCAGCAGCGTCCCGGGACAGACCTACGAGCAGTACTTC.

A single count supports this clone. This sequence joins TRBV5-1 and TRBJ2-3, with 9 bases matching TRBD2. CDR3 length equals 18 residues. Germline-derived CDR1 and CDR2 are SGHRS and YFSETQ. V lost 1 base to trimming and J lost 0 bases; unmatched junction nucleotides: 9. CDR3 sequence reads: CASSLSSSGTPSTDTQYF. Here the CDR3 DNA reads TGCGCCAGCAGCTTGAGCTCTAGCGGGACCCCTAGCACAGATACGCAGTATTTT.

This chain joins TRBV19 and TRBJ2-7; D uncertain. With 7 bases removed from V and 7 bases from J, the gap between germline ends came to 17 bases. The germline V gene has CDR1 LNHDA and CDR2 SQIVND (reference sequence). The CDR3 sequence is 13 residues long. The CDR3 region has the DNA TGTGCCAGTACCCCCACTCCGGGTCGAGAGCAGTACTTC. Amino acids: CASTPTPGREQYF.

The CDR3 reads CASSPGRGDIYGYTF. CDR3 coding DNA: TGTGCCAGCAGCCCCGGACGGGGGGATATCTATGGCTACACCTTC. The chain joins TRBV9 to TRBJ1-2, with D perhaps TRBD1 (5 bases). Deletions cut 4 bases from V and 4 bases from J, with 17 bases between. The CDR3 is 15 residues long. In germline, CDR1 is SGDLS, CDR2 YYNGEE.

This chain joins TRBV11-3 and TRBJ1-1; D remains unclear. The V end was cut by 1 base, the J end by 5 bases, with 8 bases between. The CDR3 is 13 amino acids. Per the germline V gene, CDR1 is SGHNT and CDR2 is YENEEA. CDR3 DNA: TGTGCCAGCAGCTTAGGGCGGTCTACTGAAGCTTTCTTT. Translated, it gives CASSLGRSTEAFF.